The 6 T cell receptor beta chains presented below share a single source sample, sequenced in a study of monozygotic twins with inflammatory bowel disease. TCRdb reanalyzed the 5' RACE reads, giving one entry per CDR3 protein sequence and no DNA. The sample data list some 99,000 distinct CDR3 sequences. Sequencing was carried out using blood. The receptor source for this set is a human donor with ulcerative colitis or Crohn's disease, or a healthy co-twin of an affected twin (not recorded which).

The chain employs TRBV7-3 and TRBJ2-3; TCRdb selects TRBD2, and the lack of DNA leaves this call unchecked. Germline assignment: CDR1 SGHTA and CDR2 FQGTGA. The CDR3 totals 15 residues. CDR3 residues: CASSSGLGGTDTQYF.

The J gene is TRBJ1-6, the V gene TRBV7-8; TCRdb calls TRBD1, which cannot be checked without DNA. Germline assignment: CDR1 SGHVS and CDR2 FQNEAQ. The CDR3 runs to 16 residues. CDR3 region: CASSSQRTGYNSPLHF.

The chain recombines TRBV2 with TRBJ2-7; lacking DNA, the TRBD2 call made by TCRdb goes unchecked. CDR1 is SNHLY and CDR2 is FYNNEI in the germline V gene. This CDR3 spans 16 amino acids. CDR3 loop: CASSEELAGGPYEQYF.

The gene calls are TRBV5-1 and TRBJ1-1. The V gene's germline CDR1 is SGHRS and CDR2 YFSETQ. The CDR3 extends over 14 amino acids. CDR3 residues: CASSFSGRNTEAFF.

The CDR3 reads CASSLGRSGQKDNEQFF. V usage is TRBV12-3 or TRBV12-4 and J usage is TRBJ2-1; TCRdb gives TRBD1 as the D gene, but with no DNA this cannot be confirmed. This CDR3 spans 17 amino acids.

The V gene is TRBV5-1, the J gene TRBJ2-1; TCRdb returns TRBD2, unconfirmable since there is no DNA. The CDR3 is made up of 14 amino acids. The germline gives CDR1 SGHRS, CDR2 YFSETQ. CDR3 amino acids: CASSLLMGSNEQFF.